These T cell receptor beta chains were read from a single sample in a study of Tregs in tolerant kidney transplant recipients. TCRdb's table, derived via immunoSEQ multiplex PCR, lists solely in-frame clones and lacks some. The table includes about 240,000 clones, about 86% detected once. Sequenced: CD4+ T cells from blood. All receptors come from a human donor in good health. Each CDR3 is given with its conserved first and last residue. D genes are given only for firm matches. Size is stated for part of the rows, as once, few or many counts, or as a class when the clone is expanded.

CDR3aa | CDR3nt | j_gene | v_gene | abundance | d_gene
CASSSLQGRGTEAFF | TGCGCCAGCAGCTCGTTACAGGGGAGGGGCACTGAAGCTTTCTTT | TRBJ1-1 | TRBV5-1 | . | TRBD1
CASSPNDRGLPQETQYF | TGCGCCAGCAGCCCCAACGACAGGGGGCTCCCCCAAGAGACCCAGTACTTC | TRBJ2-5 | TRBV4-1 | few | TRBD1
CATSRDYPTGGNTIYF | TGTGCCACCAGCAGAGACTATCCGACAGGGGGAAACACCATATATTTT | TRBJ1-3 | TRBV15 | . | TRBD1
CASRRQGSLYYGYTF | TGTGCCAGCAGACGTCAGGGGTCCCTCTACTATGGCTACACCTTC | TRBJ1-2 | TRBV5-4 | . | .
CASSLAGTRNGYTF | TGCGCCAGCAGCTTGGCGGGGACTCGAAATGGCTACACCTTC | TRBJ1-2 | TRBV5-1 | . | .
CAISDSGTGVGKMGFF | TGTGCCATCAGTGATAGCGGGACAGGGGTCGGGAAAATGGGGTTCTTC | TRBJ2-1 | TRBV10-3 | . | TRBD1
CASSVDRGPEAFF | TGCGCCAGCAGCGTGGACAGGGGCCCTGAAGCTTTCTTT | TRBJ1-1 | TRBV5-1 | . | TRBD1
CASSDGAGASYEQYF | TGTGCCAGCAGCGATGGTGCGGGAGCCTCCTACGAGCAGTACTTC | TRBJ2-7 | TRBV5-5 | . | TRBD2
CASSGGTSGGGDTQYF | TGCGCCAGCAGCGGTGGGACTAGCGGGGGAGGGGATACGCAGTATTTT | TRBJ2-3 | TRBV5-1 | . | TRBD2
CASSPGQGAVFGANALTF | TGTGCCAGCAGCCCCGGACAGGGGGCGGTATTTGGGGCCAACGCCCTGACTTTC | TRBJ2-6 | TRBV7-8 | . | TRBD1
CASSIVPRGDSPLHF | TGTGCCAGTAGTATAGTTCCTAGAGGGGATTCACCCCTCCACTTT | TRBJ1-6 | TRBV19 | once | .
CASSGQGRELFF | TGTGCCAGCAGCGGACAGGGGAGGGAGCTGTTTTTT | TRBJ2-2 | TRBV2 | . | TRBD1
CASSSPSGGGPDTQYF | TGTGCCAGCAGCTCCCCTAGCGGGGGGGGACCAGATACGCAGTATTTT | TRBJ2-3 | TRBV11-3 | . | TRBD2
CASSPSGHSNQPQHF | TGCGCCAGCAGCCCGTCCGGTCATAGCAATCAGCCCCAGCATTTT | TRBJ1-5 | TRBV4-1 | . | .
CASSLRGAEDIQYF | TGCGCCAGCAGCTTGAGAGGGGCGGAAGACATTCAGTACTTC | TRBJ2-4 | TRBV5-1 | . | .
CASSFRDYLYNEQFF | TGTGCCAGCAGCTTCCGGGACTATCTCTACAATGAGCAGTTCTTC | TRBJ2-1 | TRBV7-8 | . | TRBD2
CASSLGPASNQPQHF | TGTGCCAGCAGCTTGGGCCCAGCCAGCAATCAGCCCCAGCATTTT | TRBJ1-5 | TRBV5-6 | . | .
CASSGGTSGISSYNEQFF | TGTGCCAGCAGTGGCGGGACTAGCGGGATTAGCTCCTACAATGAGCAGTTCTTC | TRBJ2-1 | TRBV27 | . | TRBD2
CASRTGREQYF | TGCGCCAGCAGGACAGGGCGCGAGCAGTACTTC | TRBJ2-7 | TRBV10-2 | once | TRBD1
CASSLLWSYEEETQYF | TGTGCCAGCAGCTTATTGTGGTCTTACGAGGAAGAGACCCAGTACTTC | TRBJ2-5 | TRBV7-9 | . | .
CASSWRETQYF | TGTGCCAGCAGCTGGAGAGAGACCCAGTACTTC | TRBJ2-5 | TRBV5-6 | . | .